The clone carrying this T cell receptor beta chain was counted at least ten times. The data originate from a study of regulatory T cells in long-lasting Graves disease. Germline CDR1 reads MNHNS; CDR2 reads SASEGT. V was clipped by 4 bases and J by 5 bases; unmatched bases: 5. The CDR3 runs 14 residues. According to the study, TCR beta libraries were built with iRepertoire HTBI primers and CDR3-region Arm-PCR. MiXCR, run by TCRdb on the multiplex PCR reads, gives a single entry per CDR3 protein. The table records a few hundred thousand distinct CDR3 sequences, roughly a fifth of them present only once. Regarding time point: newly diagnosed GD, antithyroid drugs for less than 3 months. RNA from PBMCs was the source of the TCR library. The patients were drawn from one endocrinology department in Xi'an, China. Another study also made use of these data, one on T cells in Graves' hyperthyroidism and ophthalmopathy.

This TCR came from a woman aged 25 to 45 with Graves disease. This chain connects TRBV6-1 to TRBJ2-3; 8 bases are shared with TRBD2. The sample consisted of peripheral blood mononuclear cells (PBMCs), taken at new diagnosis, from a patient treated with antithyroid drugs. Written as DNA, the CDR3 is TGTGCCAGCAGTGGGGATGCGGGAGGAGATACGCAGTATTTT. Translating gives CASSGDAGGDTQYF.